Here is one T cell receptor (beta chain) with its context. No cognate antigen has been identified for it. No much larger clone is present one base from it, and per-base qualities are unavailable. Collaborating institutions collected whole blood in K2EDTA tubes following their own protocols. For TCRbeta analysis, collaborator samples were shipped as frozen whole blood, as isolated PBMCs, or as DNA extracted from either sample type. Trimming takes 5 bases off V and 6 bases off J; junction bases not matched to a gene: 7. The germline V gene yields MGHDK for CDR1 and SYGVNS for CDR2. The CDR3 goes from the cysteine to the phenylalanine over 15 residues. Of all the DNA, just the CDR3 is kept, 45 bases in frame from base 1. This sample was included in a study of blood T cell repertoires in COVID-19 (TCRdb year 2020). Background for the entire study: Samples covering the acute and convalescent phases of COVID-19 were provided by collaborators in the United States, Italy and Spain. Subjects who had been exposed to COVID-19, were actively infected with it, or had recovered from it provided the deeply sampled blood TCRbeta repertoires that made up the dataset. Where available, HLA class I and class II types were taken from metadata supplied by the sample provider and were not determined by assay-based typing. The material from the prospective study consisted of cDNA or gDNA derived from T cells, B-cell-depleted T cells, or PBMCs. The samples were drawn from the first 160 participants of the ongoing ImmuneRACE study and from 1,200 or so subjects provided by 6 global collaborators. A de-identified subject ID, COVID-19 status, age in years and sex were almost always included in the sample metadata. The repertoires were released in a freely available public database meant as a resource for research on the immune response to SARS-CoV-2.

Summary of the overall study and its limitations: The quantity of clinical and demographic metadata differed by source and by participant and was supplied without curation.

The immunoSEQ Assay, a bias-controlled multiplex PCR, was used to amplify TCRbeta CDR3 regions from genomic DNA. Under the source paper's analysis protocol: The number of nucleated cells in each sample was estimated from the amplification of reference gene primers within the assay. To quantify the absolute abundance of each unique TCRbeta CDR3 rearrangement, sequence reads were collapsed and filtered. Productive Simpson clonality was computed per sample as the square root of Simpson's diversity index over productive rearrangements. The table was pulled from immuneACCESS by TCRdb, which kept in-frame rearrangements only. Such tables lose some clones; where checked, under half of the loss comes from unresolved V genes, and the rest has no known cause. V and J calls and clone size are copied from that table; D and trimming were computed from the DNA. In all, the sample holds over 200,000 clones, and approximately 84% of those were seen once. The top ten hold 4% to 5.5% of the sample.

The sequence was obtained from a man aged 45 to 65 with active or convalescent COVID-19. The chain is encoded by TRBV25-1 joined to TRBJ1-5; TRBD1 matches 10 bases in the middle. The material sequenced was peripheral blood. The DNA is as follows: TGTGCCAGCAGTCAGACAGGGGGCTTAGGTCAGCCCCAGCATTTT. Its coded protein is CASSQTGGLGQPQHF.